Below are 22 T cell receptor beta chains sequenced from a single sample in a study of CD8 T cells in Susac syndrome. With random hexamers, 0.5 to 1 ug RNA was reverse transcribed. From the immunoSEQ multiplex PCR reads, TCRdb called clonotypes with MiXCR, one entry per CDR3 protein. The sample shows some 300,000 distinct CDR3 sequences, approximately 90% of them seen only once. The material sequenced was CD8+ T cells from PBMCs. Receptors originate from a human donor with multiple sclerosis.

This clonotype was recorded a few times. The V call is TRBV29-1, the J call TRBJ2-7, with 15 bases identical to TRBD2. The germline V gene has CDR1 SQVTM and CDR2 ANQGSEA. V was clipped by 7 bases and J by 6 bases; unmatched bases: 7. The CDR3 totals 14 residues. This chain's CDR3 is CSALAGLAGGEQYF. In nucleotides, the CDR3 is TGCAGCGCTCTCGCGGGACTAGCGGGAGGCGAGCAGTACTTC.

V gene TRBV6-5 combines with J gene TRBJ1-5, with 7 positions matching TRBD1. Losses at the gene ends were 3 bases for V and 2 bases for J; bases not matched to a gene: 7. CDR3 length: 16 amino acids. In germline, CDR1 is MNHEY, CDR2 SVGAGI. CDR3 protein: CASSYPIQGGNQPQHF. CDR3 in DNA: TGTGCCAGCAGTTATCCGATTCAGGGGGGCAATCAGCCCCAGCATTTT.

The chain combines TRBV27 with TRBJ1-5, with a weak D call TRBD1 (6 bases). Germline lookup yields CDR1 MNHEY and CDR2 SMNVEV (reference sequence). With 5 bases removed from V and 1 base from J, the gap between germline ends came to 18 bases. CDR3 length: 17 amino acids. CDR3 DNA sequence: TGTGCCAGCAGTCCAGGGACACCACGGTGGAGCAATCAGCCCCAGCATTTT. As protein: CASSPGTPRWSNQPQHF.

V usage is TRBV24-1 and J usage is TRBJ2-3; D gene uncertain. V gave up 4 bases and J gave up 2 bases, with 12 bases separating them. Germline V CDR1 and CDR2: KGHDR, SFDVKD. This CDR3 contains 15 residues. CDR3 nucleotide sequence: TGTGCCACCAGTGAAATTGAGTCCGCCACAGATACGCAGTATTTT. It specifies CATSEIESATDTQYF.

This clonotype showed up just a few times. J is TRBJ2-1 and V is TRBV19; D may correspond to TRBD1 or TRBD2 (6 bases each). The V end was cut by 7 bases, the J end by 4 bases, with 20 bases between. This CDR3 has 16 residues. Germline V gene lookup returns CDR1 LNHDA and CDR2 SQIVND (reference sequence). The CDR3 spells CASTRKGGPPYNEQFF. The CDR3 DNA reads TGTGCCAGTACTCGAAAGGGGGGACCCCCATACAATGAGCAGTTCTTC.

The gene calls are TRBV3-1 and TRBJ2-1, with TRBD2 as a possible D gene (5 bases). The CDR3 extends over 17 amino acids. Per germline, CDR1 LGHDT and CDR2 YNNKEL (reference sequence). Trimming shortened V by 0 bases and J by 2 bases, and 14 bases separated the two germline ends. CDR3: CASSQEGRGPAYNEQFF. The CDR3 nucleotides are TGTGCCAGCAGCCAAGAGGGTCGAGGGCCGGCCTACAATGAGCAGTTCTTC.

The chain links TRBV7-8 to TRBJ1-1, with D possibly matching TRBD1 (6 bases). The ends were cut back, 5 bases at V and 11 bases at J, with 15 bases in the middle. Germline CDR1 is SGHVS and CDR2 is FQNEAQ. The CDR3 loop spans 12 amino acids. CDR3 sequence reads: CASSLLGGAAFF. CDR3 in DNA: TGTGCCAGCAGCCTGCTAGGGGGGGCGGCTTTCTTT.

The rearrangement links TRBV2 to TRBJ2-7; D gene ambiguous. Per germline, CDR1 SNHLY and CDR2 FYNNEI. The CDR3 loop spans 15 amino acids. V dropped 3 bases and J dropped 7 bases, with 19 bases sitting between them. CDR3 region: CASSDWTPNISEQYF. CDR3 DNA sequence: TGTGCCAGCAGTGACTGGACCCCGAATATATCTGAGCAGTACTTC.

This chain's CDR3 is CASRPTGTSGRQGYEQYF. CDR3 nucleotide sequence: TGTGCCAGCAGGCCGACCGGGACTAGCGGGAGGCAGGGCTACGAGCAGTACTTC. The gene calls are TRBV4-2 and TRBJ2-7; 15 positions match TRBD2. The CDR3 sequence is 18 residues long. Germline CDR1 and CDR2: LGHNA and YNFKEQ. The V and J ends lost 6 bases and 3 bases, in that order; junction bases with no gene match: 12.

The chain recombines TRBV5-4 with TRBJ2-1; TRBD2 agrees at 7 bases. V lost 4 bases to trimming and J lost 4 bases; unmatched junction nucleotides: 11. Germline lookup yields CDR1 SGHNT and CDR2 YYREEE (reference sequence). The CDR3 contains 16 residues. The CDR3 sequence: CASSIDGGSAYNEQFF. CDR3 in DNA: TGTGCCAGCAGCATAGATGGCGGGAGCGCGTACAATGAGCAGTTCTTC.

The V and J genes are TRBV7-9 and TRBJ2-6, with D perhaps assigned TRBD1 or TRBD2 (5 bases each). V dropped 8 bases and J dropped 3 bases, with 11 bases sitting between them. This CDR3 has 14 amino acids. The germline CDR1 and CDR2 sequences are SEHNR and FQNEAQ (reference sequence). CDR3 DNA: TGTGCCAGCTGGGACGCGGGTGGGGCCAACGTCCTGACTTTC. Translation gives CASWDAGGANVLTF.

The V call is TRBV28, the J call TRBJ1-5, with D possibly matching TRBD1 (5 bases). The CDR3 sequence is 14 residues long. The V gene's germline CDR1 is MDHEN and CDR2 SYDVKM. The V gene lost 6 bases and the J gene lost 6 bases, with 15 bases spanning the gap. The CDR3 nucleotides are TGTGCCAGCAGCTCTTTCGGGGCGGGTCAGCCCCAGCATTTT. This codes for CASSSFGAGQPQHF.

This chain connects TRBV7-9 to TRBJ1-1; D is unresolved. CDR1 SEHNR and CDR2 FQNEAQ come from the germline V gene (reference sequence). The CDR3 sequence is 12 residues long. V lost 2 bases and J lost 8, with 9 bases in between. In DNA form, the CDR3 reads TGTGCCAGCAGCTTATCTCGGGAAGAAGCTTTCTTT. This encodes CASSLSREEAFF.

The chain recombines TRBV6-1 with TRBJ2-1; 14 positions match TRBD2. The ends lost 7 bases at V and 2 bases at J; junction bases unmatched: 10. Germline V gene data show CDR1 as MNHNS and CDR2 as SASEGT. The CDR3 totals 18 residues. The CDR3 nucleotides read TGTGCCAGCATCACGACTAGCGGGAGGGCAGGGGCCTACAATGAGCAGTTCTTC. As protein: CASITTSGRAGAYNEQFF.

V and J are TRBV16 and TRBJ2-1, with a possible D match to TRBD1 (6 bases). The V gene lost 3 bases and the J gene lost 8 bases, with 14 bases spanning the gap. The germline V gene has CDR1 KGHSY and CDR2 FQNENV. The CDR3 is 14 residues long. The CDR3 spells CASSQGASTDEQFF. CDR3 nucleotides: TGTGCCAGCAGCCAGGGGGCCTCGACCGATGAGCAGTTCTTC.

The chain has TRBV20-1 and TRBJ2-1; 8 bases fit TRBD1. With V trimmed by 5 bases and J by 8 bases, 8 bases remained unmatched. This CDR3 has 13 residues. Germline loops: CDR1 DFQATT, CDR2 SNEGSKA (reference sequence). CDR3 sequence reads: CSADAGGVDEQFF. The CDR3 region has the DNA TGCAGTGCTGACGCAGGGGGCGTAGATGAGCAGTTCTTC.

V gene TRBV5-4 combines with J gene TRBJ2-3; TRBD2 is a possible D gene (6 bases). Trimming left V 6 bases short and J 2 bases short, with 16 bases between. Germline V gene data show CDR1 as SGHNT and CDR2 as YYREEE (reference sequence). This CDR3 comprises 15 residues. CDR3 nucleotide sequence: TGTGCCAGCACCAACTCCCGGGGGTCCACAGATACGCAGTATTTT. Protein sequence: CASTNSRGSTDTQYF.

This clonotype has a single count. Written as DNA, the CDR3 is TGTGCCAGTAGTCAACCCTTTGGACAGATGAACACTGAAGCTTTCTTT. It translates to CASSQPFGQMNTEAFF. This chain joins TRBV19 and TRBJ1-1, with D tentatively TRBD1 (6 bases). Germline assignment: CDR1 LNHDA and CDR2 SQIVND (reference sequence). CDR3 size: 16 residues. Trimming removed 5 bases from V and 0 bases from J, with 16 bases in between.

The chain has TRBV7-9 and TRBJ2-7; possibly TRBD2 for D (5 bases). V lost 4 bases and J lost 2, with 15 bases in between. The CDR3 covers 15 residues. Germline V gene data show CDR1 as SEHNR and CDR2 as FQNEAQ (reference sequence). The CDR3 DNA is TGTGCCAGCAGCTCCGAAATAATCGGGACCTACGAGCAGTACTTC. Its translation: CASSSEIIGTYEQYF.

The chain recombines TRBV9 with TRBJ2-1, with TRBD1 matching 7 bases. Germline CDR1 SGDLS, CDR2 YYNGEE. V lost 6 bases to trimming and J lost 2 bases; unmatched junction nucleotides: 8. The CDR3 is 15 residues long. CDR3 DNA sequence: TGTGCCAGCACCCAGGGACAGTCCCCCTACAATGAGCAGTTCTTC. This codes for CASTQGQSPYNEQFF.

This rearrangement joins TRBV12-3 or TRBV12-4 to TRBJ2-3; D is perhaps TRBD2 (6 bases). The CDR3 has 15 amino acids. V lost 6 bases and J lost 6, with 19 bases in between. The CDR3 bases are TGTGCCAGCAGCCCGTCCGGGACTCAAACGGATACGCAGTATTTT. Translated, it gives CASSPSGTQTDTQYF.

The CDR3 loop reads CATAGTEGNEQFF. The CDR3 DNA is TGTGCCACCGCCGGGACAGAGGGGAATGAGCAGTTCTTC. The chain is built from TRBV7-9 and TRBJ2-1; 7 nucleotides agree with TRBD1. The V gene's germline CDR1 is SEHNR and CDR2 FQNEAQ (reference sequence). The CDR3 covers 13 residues. V was pared by 10 bases and J by 7 bases, with 10 bases of the junction left unmatched.